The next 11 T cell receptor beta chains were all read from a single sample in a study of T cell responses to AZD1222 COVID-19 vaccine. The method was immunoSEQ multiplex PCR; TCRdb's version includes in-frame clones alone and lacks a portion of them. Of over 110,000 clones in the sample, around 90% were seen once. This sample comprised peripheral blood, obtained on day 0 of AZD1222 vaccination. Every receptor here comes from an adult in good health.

The CDR3 DNA reads as TGTGCCAGCAGCCTTGGAGTCCGGGGCTACGAGCAGTACTTC. It encodes CASSLGVRGYEQYF. This chain links TRBV6-5 with TRBJ2-7; D is possibly TRBD2 (5 bases). The germline V and J ends were trimmed by 6 bases and 3 bases, with 15 bases remaining between them. The germline CDR1 and CDR2 sequences are MNHEY and SVGAGI. CDR3 length: 14 amino acids.

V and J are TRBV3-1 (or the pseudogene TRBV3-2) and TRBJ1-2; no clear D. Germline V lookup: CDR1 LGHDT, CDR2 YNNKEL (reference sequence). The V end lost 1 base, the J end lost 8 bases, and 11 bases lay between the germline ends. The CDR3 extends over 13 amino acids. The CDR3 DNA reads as TGTGCCAGCAGCCAAGGTGGCGCCGGGGGCTACACCTTC. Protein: CASSQGGAGGYTF.

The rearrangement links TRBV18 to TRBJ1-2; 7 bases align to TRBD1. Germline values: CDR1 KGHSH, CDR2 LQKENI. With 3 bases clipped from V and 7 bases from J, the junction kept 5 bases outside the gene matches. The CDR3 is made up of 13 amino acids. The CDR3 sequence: CASSPDRVRGYTF. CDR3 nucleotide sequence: TGTGCCAGCTCACCCGACAGGGTGCGTGGCTACACCTTC.

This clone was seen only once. The CDR3 nucleotides read TGCGCCAGCAGCCATGCGCTTGGGGAGACCCAGTACTTC. Its translation: CASSHALGETQYF. The chain joins TRBV4-1 to TRBJ2-5; D ambiguous. The CDR3 runs to 13 residues. V lost 3 bases to trimming and J lost 5 bases, with 10 bases between them. Germline V gene sequence: CDR1 MGHRA, CDR2 YSYEKL.

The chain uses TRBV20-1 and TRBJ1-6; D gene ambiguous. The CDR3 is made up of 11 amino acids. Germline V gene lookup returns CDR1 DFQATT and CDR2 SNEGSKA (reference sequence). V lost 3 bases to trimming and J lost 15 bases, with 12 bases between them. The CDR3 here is CSASLLGGLHF. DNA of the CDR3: TGCAGTGCTAGCCTCTTGGGTGGCCTCCACTTT.

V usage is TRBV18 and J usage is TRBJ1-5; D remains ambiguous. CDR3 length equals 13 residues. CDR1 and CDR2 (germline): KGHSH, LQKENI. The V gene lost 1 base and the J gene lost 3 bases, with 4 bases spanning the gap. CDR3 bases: TGTGCCAGCTCACCACAAAACAATCAGCCCCAGCATTTT. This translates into CASSPQNNQPQHF.

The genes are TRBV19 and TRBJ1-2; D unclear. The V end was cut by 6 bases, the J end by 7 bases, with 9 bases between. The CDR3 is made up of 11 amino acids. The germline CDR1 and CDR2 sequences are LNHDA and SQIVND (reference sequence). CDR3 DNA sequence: TGTGCCAGTAGGAATTTCGGTGGCTACACCTTC. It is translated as CASRNFGGYTF.

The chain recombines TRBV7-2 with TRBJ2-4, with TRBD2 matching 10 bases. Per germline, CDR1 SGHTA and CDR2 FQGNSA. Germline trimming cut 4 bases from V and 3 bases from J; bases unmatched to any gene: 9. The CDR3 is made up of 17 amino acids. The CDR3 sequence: CASSSSGGAWGKNIQYF. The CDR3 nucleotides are TGTGCCAGCAGCTCGAGCGGGGGGGCCTGGGGCAAAAACATTCAGTACTTC.

The CDR3 DNA reads as TGTGCCAGCAGTCCCGGGGGCACTAGTTGGCAGTACTTC. This encodes CASSPGGTSWQYF. This chain uses TRBV27 with TRBJ2-7; D is perhaps TRBD1 or TRBD2 (6 bases each). V lost 5 bases, J lost 9 bases, and 17 bases lay in between. The CDR3 is 13 amino acids. Germline-derived CDR1 and CDR2 are MNHEY and SMNVEV (reference sequence).

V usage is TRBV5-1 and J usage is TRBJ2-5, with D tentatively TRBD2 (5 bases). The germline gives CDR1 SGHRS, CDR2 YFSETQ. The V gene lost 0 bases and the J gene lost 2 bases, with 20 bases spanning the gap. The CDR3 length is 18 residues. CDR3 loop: CASSLARALGVLQETQYF. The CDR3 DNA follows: TGCGCCAGCAGCTTGGCGCGGGCTTTGGGAGTGCTTCAAGAGACCCAGTACTTC.

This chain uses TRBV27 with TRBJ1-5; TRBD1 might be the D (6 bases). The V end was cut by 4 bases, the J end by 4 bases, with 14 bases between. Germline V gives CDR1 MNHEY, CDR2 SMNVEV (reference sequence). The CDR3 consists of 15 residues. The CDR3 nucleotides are TGTGCCAGCAGTTCGTTGACAGGCGGTAATCAGCCCCAGCATTTT. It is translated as CASSSLTGGNQPQHF.